A selection of T cell receptor beta chains follows, all from one sample in a study of T cell changes during pregnancy in multiple sclerosis. Generated by immunoSEQ multiplex PCR, the TCRdb table keeps only in-frame clones and is missing some. Here the sample spans 60,000 to 95,000 clones, around nine tenths being singletons. The sequencing used CD4+ T cells from peripheral blood mononuclear cells, collected before pregnancy. These receptors came from a female donor with multiple sclerosis, enrolled in a pregnancy study. Each CDR3 is given with its conserved first and last residue. A D gene is named only where the DNA matches it firmly. The listing skips clone size in some rows; elsewhere it reads once, few, many or a size class.

v_gene	abundance	d_gene	j_gene	CDR3nt	CDR3aa
TRBV4-1	.	.	TRBJ1-3	TGCGCCAGCAGCCACAATTTTAGGGTGGGGCTACTCTCTGGAAACACCATATATTTT	CASSHNFRVGLLSGNTIYF
TRBV11-3	.	.	TRBJ2-7	TGTGCCAGCAGCAGACAGGTAACCTACGAGCAGTACTTC	CASSRQVTYEQYF
TRBV7-9	.	TRBD1	TRBJ2-5	TGTGCCAGCAGCCCGGGACAGGGAGTCCAAGAGACCCAGTACTTC	CASSPGQGVQETQYF
TRBV6-5	.	.	TRBJ2-7	TGTGCCAGCAGTTACTCGAGACTGGGCTACGAGCAGTACTTC	CASSYSRLGYEQYF
TRBV27	few	.	TRBJ2-7	TGTGCCAGCAGTTTATCCAGGAACCGGGGCTACGAGCAGTACTTC	CASSLSRNRGYEQYF
TRBV9	.	.	TRBJ2-1	TGTGCCAGCAGCCCCCCGGAGTCTGAGCAGTTCTTC	CASSPPESEQFF
TRBV6-1	.	TRBD1	TRBJ2-3	TGTGCCAGCAGGCGTACAGGGGGAAGGATAGATACGCAGTATTTT	CASRRTGGRIDTQYF
TRBV7-2	.	TRBD2	TRBJ2-3	TGTGCCAGCAGCTTAGTTAGCGGGGTCACAGATACGCAGTATTTT	CASSLVSGVTDTQYF
TRBV11-3	.	.	TRBJ2-5	TGTGCCAGCAGCACCCGGCCTAGCCGCCGGGAGACCCAGTACTTC	CASSTRPSRRETQYF
TRBV19	.	TRBD1	TRBJ1-4	TGTGCCAGTAGTATAGATACCAGGGGGAATGAAAAACTGTTTTTT	CASSIDTRGNEKLFF
TRBV19	.	.	TRBJ1-5	TGTGCCAGTAGGAGAACAGGAGTCATCAATCAGCCCCAGCATTTT	CASRRTGVINQPQHF
TRBV29-1	.	TRBD2	TRBJ2-1	TGCAGCGTTGAAGATCGGGGTAGCGGGGCCTTAAGCTCCTACAATGAGCAGTTCTTC	CSVEDRGSGALSSYNEQFF
TRBV30	.	.	TRBJ1-6	TGTGCCTGGAGTGTACTCTCTGGTTCACCCCTCCACTTT	CAWSVLSGSPLHF
TRBV7-2	.	TRBD1	TRBJ2-2	TGTGCCAGCAGCTTAGCGACAGGGATGACCGGGGAGCTGTTTTTT	CASSLATGMTGELFF
TRBV14	.	TRBD1	TRBJ2-7	TGTGCCAGCAGCCATACCGGGACAGGGTTTTACGAGCAGTACTTC	CASSHTGTGFYEQYF
TRBV12-5	once	.	TRBJ2-2	TGTGCTAGTGGTTTTGAACAGGGTGGCGCGAACACCGGGGAGCTGTTTTTT	CASGFEQGGANTGELFF
TRBV7-2	.	.	TRBJ1-2	TGTGCCAGCAGCTTAGGAGCGGGGGAGGGGTACGGCTACACCTTC	CASSLGAGEGYGYTF
TRBV5-1	.	TRBD2	TRBJ2-5	TGCGCCAGCAGCCACGGACTAGCGGGGGGGGTAGAGACCCAGTACTTC	CASSHGLAGGVETQYF
TRBV11-3	.	TRBD1	TRBJ2-1	TGTGCCAGCAGCTTCCGAGGGGGCTCAAAAAGCTCCTACAATGAGCAGTTCTTC	CASSFRGGSKSSYNEQFF
TRBV5-6	once	TRBD1	TRBJ1-1	TGTGCCAGCAGCACCAACAGGGGGGCGAACACTGAAGCTTTCTTT	CASSTNRGANTEAFF
TRBV9	.	.	TRBJ2-3	TGTGCCAGCAGCGCCGATACTGCAGATACGCAGTATTTT	CASSADTADTQYF
TRBV10-2	once	.	TRBJ1-1	TGCGCCAGCAGCCAGTCGAGGCTCAACACTGAAGCTTTCTTT	CASSQSRLNTEAFF
TRBV28	.	.	TRBJ1-2	TGTGCCAGCAGTTTATCTGTAGGTGTGGGGGCTTCTAACTATGGCTACACCTTC	CASSLSVGVGASNYGYTF
TRBV5-1	.	.	TRBJ1-6	TGCGCCAGCAGCTCCGGGACTAATAATTCACCCCTCCACTTT	CASSSGTNNSPLHF
TRBV19	.	.	TRBJ2-7	TGTGCCAGTAGTATAAACTCGGGAGCCTACGAGCAGTACTTC	CASSINSGAYEQYF
TRBV30	few	.	TRBJ1-4	TGTGCCTGTGGACAGGAAAAACTGTTTTTT	CACGQEKLFF
TRBV11-1	.	.	TRBJ1-1	TGTGCCAGCATCCCAACAGGGTACACTGAAGCTTTCTTT	CASIPTGYTEAFF
TRBV2	.	TRBD2	TRBJ2-6	TGTGCCAGCAGTGAATTCGGGGGGTCTGGGGCCAACGTCCTGACTTTC	CASSEFGGSGANVLTF